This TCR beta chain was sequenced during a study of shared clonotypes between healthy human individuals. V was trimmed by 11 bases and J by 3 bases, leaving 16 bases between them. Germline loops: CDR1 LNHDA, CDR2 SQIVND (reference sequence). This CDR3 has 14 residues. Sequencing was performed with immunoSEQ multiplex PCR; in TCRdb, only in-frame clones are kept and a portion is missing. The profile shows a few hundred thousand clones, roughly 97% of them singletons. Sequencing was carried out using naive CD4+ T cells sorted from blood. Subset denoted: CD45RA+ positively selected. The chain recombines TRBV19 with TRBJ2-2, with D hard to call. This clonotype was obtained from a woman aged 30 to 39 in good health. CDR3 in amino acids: CASKTSSDTGELFF. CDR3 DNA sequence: TGTGCCTCCAAAACCAGTTCAGACACCGGGGAGCTGTTTTTT.